One sample yielded the 13 T cell receptor beta chains listed below, sequenced in a study of T cell responses to AZD1222 COVID-19 vaccine. Profiled with immunoSEQ multiplex PCR; TCRdb holds only in-frame clones, not every one. Of about 110,000 clones listed, 92% are singletons. The source material was peripheral blood, sampled on day 0 of AZD1222 vaccination. The receptors shown here come from an adult in good health.

The J gene is TRBJ1-6, the V gene TRBV3-1 (or the pseudogene TRBV3-2); weak D call: TRBD1 (6 bases). CDR3 length: 13 amino acids. Germline V gene sequence: CDR1 LGHDT, CDR2 YNNKEL (reference sequence). Trimming stripped 4 bases from V and 11 bases from J, with 12 bases between. The CDR3 loop reads CASSPLGGPPLHF. The DNA for the CDR3 is TGTGCCAGCAGCCCGTTAGGGGGTCCACCCCTCCACTTT.

The chain links TRBV28 to TRBJ2-7; perhaps TRBD2 as D (6 bases). Germline assignment: CDR1 MDHEN and CDR2 SYDVKM. Trimming took 6 bases from V and 3 from J, leaving 12 bases between them. CDR3 length equals 13 residues. CDR3 protein: CASRGGRHYEQYF. CDR3 in DNA: TGTGCCAGCAGGGGGGGACGGCACTACGAGCAGTACTTC.

The chain combines TRBV2 with TRBJ1-1; D remains ambiguous. This CDR3 region has 15 residues. Germline loops: CDR1 SNHLY, CDR2 FYNNEI. The germline V and J ends were trimmed by 0 bases and 1 base, with 9 bases remaining between them. The CDR3 here is CASSEARQRNTEAFF. DNA of the CDR3: TGTGCCAGCAGTGAAGCGCGGCAGCGGAACACTGAAGCTTTCTTT.

This chain links TRBV6-5 with TRBJ2-7; TRBD1 is a possible D gene (6 bases). V lost 7 bases to trimming and J lost 0 bases, with 13 bases between them. CDR1 is MNHEY, CDR2 SVGAGI, per germline. The CDR3 totals 14 residues. The CDR3 sequence: CASNGQSSSYEQYF. The CDR3 coding sequence is TGTGCCAGCAACGGACAGTCTTCCTCCTACGAGCAGTACTTC.

The chain carries TRBV5-6 and TRBJ1-5; D might be TRBD1 (5 bases). Germline-derived CDR1 and CDR2 are SGHDT and YYEEEE. This CDR3 is 12 amino acids long. The V end lost 2 bases, the J end lost 7 bases, and 7 bases lay between the germline ends. CDR3 amino acids: CASSFQGQPQHF. As DNA, the CDR3 is TGTGCCAGCAGCTTCCAGGGACAGCCCCAGCATTTT.

CDR3 protein: CATSREGGASYEQYF. CDR3 DNA sequence: TGTGCCACCAGCAGGGAGGGGGGGGCGTCCTACGAGCAGTACTTC. The chain carries TRBV15 and TRBJ2-7, with a tentative D call TRBD2 (7 bases). V shed 3 bases and J shed 1 base, with 13 bases lying between them. Germline V gene lookup returns CDR1 LNHNV and CDR2 YYDKDF (reference sequence). This CDR3 spans 15 amino acids.

The chain combines TRBV6-5 with TRBJ2-3; D remains unclear. CDR1 and CDR2 from the germline V gene are MNHEY and SVGAGI. This CDR3 is 16 amino acids long. Trimming took 0 bases from V and 2 from J, leaving 12 bases between them. As DNA, the CDR3 is TGTGCCAGCAGTTACTCGCTTGGGGTGGTCACAGATACGCAGTATTTT. It is translated as CASSYSLGVVTDTQYF.

The V and J genes are TRBV10-1 and TRBJ2-1, with D hard to call. The CDR3 length is 14 residues. V was shortened by 2 bases and J by 8 bases, with 13 bases between the two germline ends. Germline values: CDR1 WNHNN, CDR2 SYGVQD (reference sequence). The CDR3 DNA is TGCGCCAGCAGTGAGCTTCTAGAGGCGGATGAGCAGTTCTTC. Its translation: CASSELLEADEQFF.

CDR3 sequence reads: CASSLPDRFYEQYF. The CDR3 bases are TGTGCCAGCAGCTTACCCGACAGGTTCTACGAGCAGTACTTC. The chain combines TRBV7-9 with TRBJ2-7, with D perhaps TRBD1 (6 bases). Per germline, CDR1 SEHNR and CDR2 FQNEAQ (reference sequence). This CDR3 has 14 amino acids. The V gene lost 2 bases and the J gene lost 3 bases, with 11 bases spanning the gap. Full variable domain (outside the CDR3, taken from reference TRBV7-9 and TRBJ2-7): DTGVSQNPRHKITKRGQNVTFRCDPISEHNRLYWYRQTLGQGPEFLTYFQNEAQLEKSRLLSDRFSAERPKGSFSTLEIQRTEQGDSAMYLCASSLPDRFYEQYFGPGTRLTVT.

The chain uses TRBV28 and TRBJ2-2; D gene uncertain. Trimming took 3 bases from V and 1 from J, leaving 6 bases between them. This CDR3 spans 14 amino acids. CDR1 and CDR2 from the germline V gene are MDHEN and SYDVKM. The CDR3 DNA is TGTGCCAGCAGTTTTGGGCTGAACACCGGGGAGCTGTTTTTT. As protein: CASSFGLNTGELFF.

This clone was recorded once. The chain recombines TRBV11-2 with TRBJ1-1; 9 positions agree with TRBD1. Germline loops: CDR1 SGHAT, CDR2 FQNNGV. After removal of 3 bases from V and 6 bases from J, the junction contained 2 bases not matched to a gene. The CDR3 sequence is 13 residues long. CDR3 nucleotides: TGTGCCAGCAGCTTTCGACAGGGGGCTGAAGCTTTCTTT. It codes for CASSFRQGAEAFF.

The chain is built from TRBV12-3 or TRBV12-4 and TRBJ1-3; possibly TRBD1 for D (5 bases). This CDR3 region has 13 residues. Between the trimmed V and J ends, which lost 5 bases and 0 bases, there was a span of 5 bases. This CDR3 reads CASSGTSGNTIYF. The DNA for the CDR3 is TGTGCCAGCAGTGGGACCTCTGGAAACACCATATATTTT.

V is TRBV9 and J is TRBJ1-1, with D perhaps matching TRBD1 (5 bases). The V gene lost 4 bases and the J gene lost 6 bases, with 13 bases spanning the gap. Germline CDR1 is SGDLS and CDR2 is YYNGEE. The CDR3 spans 13 residues. The CDR3 here is CASSSDRGAEAFF. CDR3 DNA: TGTGCCAGCAGCTCAGACCGAGGGGCTGAAGCTTTCTTT.